Reported below is one T cell receptor (beta chain). This sample was taken from a study of follicular helper T cells after annual influenza vaccination. The protocol was immunoSEQ multiplex PCR, while the TCRdb copy is restricted to in-frame clones and leaves out a portion. The repertoire holds 7,000 to 9,000 clones, around four fifths seen once, with approximately 3% in the top ten. There are 18 residues in the CDR3. Germline V gives CDR1 LGHNA, CDR2 YNFKEQ. V dropped 0 bases and J dropped 3 bases, with 17 bases sitting between them. Time point of the sample: 2014-2015 season, pre-vaccination. Source: CXCR5+ CD38- circulating T follicular helper cells from blood, taken on the day of influenza vaccination. Indicated subset: circulating Tfh, non-naive CD4+CXCR5+PD-1+ (ICOS+CD38+ or ICOS-CD38-). V gene TRBV4-2 combines with J gene TRBJ1-4; tentatively, D is TRBD1 (5 bases). This TCR was recovered from an adult who received the influenza vaccine. This CDR3 is CASSQEYIGAAPNEKLFF. Here the CDR3 DNA reads TGTGCCAGCAGCCAAGAGTATATTGGGGCAGCCCCTAATGAAAAACTGTTTTTT.